This T cell receptor beta chain is from a study of technical replicates of blood from a handful of donors. V shed 4 bases and J 4 bases; nucleotides not matched to a gene: 7. The CDR3 spans 14 residues. In germline, CDR1 is GTSNPN, CDR2 SVGIG (reference sequence). Clones were sequenced by immunoSEQ multiplex PCR, and TCRdb holds only the in-frame ones, with some missing. The sample has about 73,000 clones; approximately 91% are singletons. The receptor comes from a human donor in good health. Some clones in this sample may be carry-over from other donors' samples. Sequencing used PBMCs. The J gene is TRBJ1-5, the V gene TRBV30; the match to TRBD1 covers 7 bases. In DNA form, the CDR3 reads TGTGCCTGGAATCTCGGGACAGTAAATCAGCCCCAGCATTTT. This translates into CAWNLGTVNQPQHF.